The source of this T cell receptor (beta chain) is a study of OX40 agonist ivuxolimab in advanced cancers. Looking at the study overall: Participants, 82.7% male, averaged roughly 60 years of age, ranging from 23 to 79. Therapy given before enrollment (anti-PD-1, anti-PD-L1 or anti-CTLA-4) was allowed, and 40% had some. Findings and limits, study-wide: Dose levels from 0.1 to 3.0 mg/kg saw CD4+ and CD8+ blood T cells expand clonally by week 6.

Profiling relied on immunoSEQ multiplex PCR, and the TCRdb table lists in-frame clones only, not all of them. Among around 140,000 clones listed, approximately 90% were seen once. Remarks on this clone: The antigen remains unidentified.

Germline V CDR1 and CDR2: KGHSH, LQKENI. Trimming cost V 2 bases and J 8 bases; bases outside gene matches: 8. CDR3 length: 15 residues. The receptor was derived from an adult with an advanced solid tumor such as melanoma, head and neck, liver or kidney cancer. The source material was CD4+ or CD8+ T cells sorted from blood, sampled in a trial of the OX40 agonist ivuxolimab. V and J are TRBV18 and TRBJ2-1, with TRBD2 identical over 8 bases. This CDR3 is CASSPSQREYDEQFF. The CDR3, as DNA: TGTGCCAGCTCACCATCCCAGCGGGAGTATGATGAGCAGTTCTTC.